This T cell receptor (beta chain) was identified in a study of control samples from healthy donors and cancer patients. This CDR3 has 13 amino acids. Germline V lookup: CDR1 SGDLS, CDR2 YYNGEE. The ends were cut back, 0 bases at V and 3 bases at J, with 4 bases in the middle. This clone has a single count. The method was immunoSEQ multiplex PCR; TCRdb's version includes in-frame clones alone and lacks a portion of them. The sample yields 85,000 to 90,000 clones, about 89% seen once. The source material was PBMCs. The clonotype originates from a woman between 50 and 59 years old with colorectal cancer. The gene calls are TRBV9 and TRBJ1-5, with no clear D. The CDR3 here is CASSVAPNQPQHF. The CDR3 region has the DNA TGTGCCAGCAGCGTAGCCCCCAATCAGCCCCAGCATTTT.